This TCR beta chain was captured in a study of cytotoxic CD8 clonotypes in ibrutinib-treated CLL. Cryopreserved PBMCs provided roughly 2 micrograms of genomic DNA for the TCR beta libraries. Assay used: immunoSEQ multiplex PCR; TCRdb lists only in-frame clones, some missing. Of tens of thousands of clones detected, about half appear once; the ten largest clones hold around a third. Whole-study findings and limits: Clonality measured at baseline exceeded age-matched healthy donors, tracking circulating CD8+ T-cell counts. With treatment, public clonotypes, which were uncommon, either contracted or remained stable. A rise in clonality was seen at ibrutinib response, and a fall back toward baseline was seen at progression.

Deletions cut 5 bases from V and 0 bases from J, with 13 bases between. CDR3 length: 15 amino acids. Germline assignment: CDR1 MDHEN and CDR2 SYDVKM. This clone was seen more than once but under ten times. What it recognizes is unknown. The source is a human donor with chronic lymphocytic leukemia. J is TRBJ1-1 and V is TRBV28, with D hard to call. Sequencing used PBMCs, obtained after 12 months of ibrutinib treatment. DNA of the CDR3: TGTGCCAGCAGTCTAAGGACGGCTATGAACACTGAAGCTTTCTTT. This sequence encodes CASSLRTAMNTEAFF.